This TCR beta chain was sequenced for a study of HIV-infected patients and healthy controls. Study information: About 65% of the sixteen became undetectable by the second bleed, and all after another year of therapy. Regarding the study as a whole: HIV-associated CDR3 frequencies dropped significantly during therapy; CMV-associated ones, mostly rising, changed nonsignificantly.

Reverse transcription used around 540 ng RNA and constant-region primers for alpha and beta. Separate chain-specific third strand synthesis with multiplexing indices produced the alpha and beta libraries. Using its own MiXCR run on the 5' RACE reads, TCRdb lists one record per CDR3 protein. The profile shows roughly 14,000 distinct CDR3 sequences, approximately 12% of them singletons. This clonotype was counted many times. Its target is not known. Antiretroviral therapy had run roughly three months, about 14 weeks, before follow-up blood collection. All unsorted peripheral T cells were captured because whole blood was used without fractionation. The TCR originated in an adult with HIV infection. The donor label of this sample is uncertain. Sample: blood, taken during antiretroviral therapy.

CDR3 in DNA: TGCAGTGCTCGCATCTCCGTGCAAAAACTGTTTTTT. This sequence encodes CSARISVQKLFF. The V and J genes are TRBV20-1 and TRBJ1-4; no clear D. V shed 5 bases and J shed 9 bases, with 13 bases lying between them. From germline, CDR1 is DFQATT and CDR2 SNEGSKA (reference sequence). The length of the CDR3 is 12 residues.